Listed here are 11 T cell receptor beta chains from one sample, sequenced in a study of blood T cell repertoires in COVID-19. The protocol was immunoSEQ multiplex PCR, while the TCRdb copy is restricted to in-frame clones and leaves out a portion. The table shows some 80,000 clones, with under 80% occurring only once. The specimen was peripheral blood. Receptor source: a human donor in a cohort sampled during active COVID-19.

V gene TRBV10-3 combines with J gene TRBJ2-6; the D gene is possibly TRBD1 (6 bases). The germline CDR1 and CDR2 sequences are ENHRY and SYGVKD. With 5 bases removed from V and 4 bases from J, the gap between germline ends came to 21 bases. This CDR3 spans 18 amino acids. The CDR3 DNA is TGTGCCATCAGTCCACCCCCGGCAGGGGCTTCCGGGGCCAACGTCCTGACTTTC. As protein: CAISPPPAGASGANVLTF.

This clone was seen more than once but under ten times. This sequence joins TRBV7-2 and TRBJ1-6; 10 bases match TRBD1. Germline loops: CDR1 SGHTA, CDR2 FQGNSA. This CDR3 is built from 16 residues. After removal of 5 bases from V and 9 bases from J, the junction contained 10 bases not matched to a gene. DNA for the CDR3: TGTGCCAGCAGCCAATCGGGACAGGGGTTCAGTTCACCCCTCCACTTT. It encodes CASSQSGQGFSSPLHF.

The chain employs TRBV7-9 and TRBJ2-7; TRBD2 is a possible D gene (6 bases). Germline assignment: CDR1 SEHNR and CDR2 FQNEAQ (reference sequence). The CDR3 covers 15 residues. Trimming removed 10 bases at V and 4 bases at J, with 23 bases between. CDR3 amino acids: CATTSPSSSHYEQYF. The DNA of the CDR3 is TGTGCCACCACTAGCCCGTCTTCTTCCCATTACGAGCAGTACTTC.

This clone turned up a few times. Written as DNA, the CDR3 is TGTGCCAGCAGTCTAGCGGGGGGGTACAATGAGCAGTTCTTC. Protein product: CASSLAGGYNEQFF. The genes are TRBV6-5 and TRBJ2-1; 12 bases map to TRBD2. Germline trimming cut 5 bases from V and 4 bases from J; bases unmatched to any gene: 0. The V gene's germline CDR1 is MNHEY and CDR2 SVGAGI. The CDR3 sequence is 14 residues long.

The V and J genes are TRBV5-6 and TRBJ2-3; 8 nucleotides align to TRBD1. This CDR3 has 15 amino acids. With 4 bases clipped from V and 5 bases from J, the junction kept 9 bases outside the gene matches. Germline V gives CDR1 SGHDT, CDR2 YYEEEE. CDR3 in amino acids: CASSLTGTGGDTQYF. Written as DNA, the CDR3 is TGTGCCAGCAGCCTCACCGGGACAGGCGGAGATACGCAGTATTTT.

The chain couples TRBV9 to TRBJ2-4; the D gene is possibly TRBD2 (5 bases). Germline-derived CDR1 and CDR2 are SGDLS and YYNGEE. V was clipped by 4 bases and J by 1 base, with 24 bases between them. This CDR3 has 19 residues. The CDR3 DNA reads TGTGCCAGCAGCCCCGACGCGCTTAGCGACGGCGGGGCCAAAAACATTCAGTACTTC. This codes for CASSPDALSDGGAKNIQYF.

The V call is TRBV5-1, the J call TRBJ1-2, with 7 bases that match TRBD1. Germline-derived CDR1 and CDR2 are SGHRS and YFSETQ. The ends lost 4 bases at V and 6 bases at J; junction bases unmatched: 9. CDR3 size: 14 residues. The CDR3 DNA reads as TGCGCCAGCAGCAGACAGGGATCGCCCGATGGCTACACCTTC. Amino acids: CASSRQGSPDGYTF.

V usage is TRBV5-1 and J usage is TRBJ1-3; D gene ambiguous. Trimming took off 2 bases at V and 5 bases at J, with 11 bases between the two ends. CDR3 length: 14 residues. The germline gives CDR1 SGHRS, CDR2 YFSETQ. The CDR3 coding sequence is TGCGCCAGCAGCTTTAAACAGTTGAGAAACACCATATATTTT. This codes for CASSFKQLRNTIYF.

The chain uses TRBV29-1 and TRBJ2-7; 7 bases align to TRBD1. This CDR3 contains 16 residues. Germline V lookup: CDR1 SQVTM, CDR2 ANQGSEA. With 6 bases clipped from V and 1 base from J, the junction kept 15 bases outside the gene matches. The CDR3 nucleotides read TGCAGCGTCAGTCTTTTTCCCGGGACAGATTCCTACGAGCAGTACTTC. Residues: CSVSLFPGTDSYEQYF.

Here the CDR3 reads CASSPTGQGAGYTF. Written as DNA, the CDR3 is TGTGCCAGCTCACCTACGGGACAGGGTGCTGGCTACACCTTC. The chain links TRBV18 to TRBJ1-2; 9 bases agree with TRBD1. Unmatched junction bases numbered 6, after V lost 3 bases and J lost 7 bases. The CDR3 contains 14 residues. Germline V CDR1 and CDR2: KGHSH, LQKENI.

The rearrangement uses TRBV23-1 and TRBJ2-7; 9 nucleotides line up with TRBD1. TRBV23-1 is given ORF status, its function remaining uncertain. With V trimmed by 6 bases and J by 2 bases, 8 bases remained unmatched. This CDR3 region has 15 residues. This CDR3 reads CASRAGQGPTYEQYF. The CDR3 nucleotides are TGCGCCAGCAGAGCGGGACAGGGACCCACCTACGAGCAGTACTTC.